The TCR beta chain described here comes from a study of control samples from healthy donors and cancer patients. Produced via immunoSEQ multiplex PCR; TCRdb's table is partial and in-frame only. The sample includes about 120,000 clones, about 92% of them seen just once. Germline V gives CDR1 SEHNR, CDR2 FQNEAQ (reference sequence). CDR3 length: 14 amino acids. V was trimmed by 5 bases and J by 5 bases, leaving 15 bases between them. Sequencing was performed on PBMCs. This chain joins TRBV7-9 and TRBJ1-2, with D possibly being TRBD1 (5 bases). This receptor was obtained from an elderly man with head and neck cancer. As DNA, the CDR3 is TGTGCCAGCAGCGTAGAGGGGTGGAGGTATGGCTACACCTTC. Residues: CASSVEGWRYGYTF.